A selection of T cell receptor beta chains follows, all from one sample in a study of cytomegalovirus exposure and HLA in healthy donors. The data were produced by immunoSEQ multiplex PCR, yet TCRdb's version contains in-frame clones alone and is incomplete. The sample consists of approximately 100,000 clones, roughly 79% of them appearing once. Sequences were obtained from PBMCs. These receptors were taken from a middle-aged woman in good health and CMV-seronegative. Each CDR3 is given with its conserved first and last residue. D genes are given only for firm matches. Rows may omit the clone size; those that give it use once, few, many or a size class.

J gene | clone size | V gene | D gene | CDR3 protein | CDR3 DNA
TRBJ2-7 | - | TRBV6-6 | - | CASSYSQQGTYEQYF | TGTGCCAGCAGTTACTCTCAACAGGGAACCTACGAGCAGTACTTC
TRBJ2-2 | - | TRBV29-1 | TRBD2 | CSVDTSGATGELFF | TGCAGCGTTGATACTAGCGGGGCCACCGGGGAGCTGTTTTTT
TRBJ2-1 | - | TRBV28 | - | CASSLGRGGLSSYNEQFF | TGTGCCAGCAGTCTCGGCCGTGGGGGGTTAAGCTCCTACAATGAGCAGTTCTTC
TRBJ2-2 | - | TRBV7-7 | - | CASSFGDSNTGELFF | TGTGCTAGCAGCTTCGGGGACTCGAACACCGGGGAGCTGTTTTTT
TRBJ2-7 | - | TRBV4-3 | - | CASSPIDGSDEQYF | TGCGCCAGCAGCCCCATCGACGGTAGCGACGAGCAGTACTTC
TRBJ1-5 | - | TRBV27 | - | CASSPQVRQPQHF | TGTGCCAGCAGTCCCCAGGTCAGGCAGCCCCAGCATTTT
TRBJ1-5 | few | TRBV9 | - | CASSVGSGNQPQHF | TGTGCCAGCAGCGTAGGGTCGGGAAATCAGCCCCAGCATTTT
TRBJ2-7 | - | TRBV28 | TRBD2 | CASSTLTSGRGYEQYF | TGTGCCAGCAGTACTCTGACTAGCGGGAGGGGCTACGAGCAGTACTTC
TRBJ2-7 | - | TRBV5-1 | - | CASSLGDMSYEQYF | TGCGCCAGCAGCTTGGGGGACATGAGTTACGAGCAGTACTTC
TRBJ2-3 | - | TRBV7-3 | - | CASSLSSGTDTQYF | TGTGCCAGCAGCTTAAGCTCGGGCACAGATACGCAGTATTTT
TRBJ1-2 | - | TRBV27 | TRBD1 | CASSPNGQGAGYGYTF | TGTGCCAGCAGTCCCAATGGACAGGGGGCAGGCTATGGCTACACCTTC
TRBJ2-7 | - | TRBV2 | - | CASNLRQAYSYEQYF | TGTGCCAGCAACCTCCGGCAGGCCTACTCCTACGAGCAGTACTTC
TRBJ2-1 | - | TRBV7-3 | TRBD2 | CASSLGTRLNNEQFF | TGTGCCAGCAGCTTGGGGACTAGGTTAAACAATGAGCAGTTCTTC
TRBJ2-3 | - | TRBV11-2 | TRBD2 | CASSPRRGREVVDTQYF | TGTGCCAGCAGCCCCCGCCGGGGGAGGGAGGTAGTAGATACGCAGTATTTT
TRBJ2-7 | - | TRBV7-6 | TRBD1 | CASSRTGQGDEQYF | TGTGCCAGCAGCCGAACGGGACAGGGCGACGAGCAGTACTTC
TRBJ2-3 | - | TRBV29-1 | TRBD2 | CSVTSGGMSDTQYF | TGCAGCGTAACTAGCGGGGGGATGTCAGATACGCAGTATTTT
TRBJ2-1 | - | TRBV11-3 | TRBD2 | CASSLRGGPDEQFF | TGTGCCAGCAGCTTGCGGGGGGGGCCCGATGAGCAGTTCTTC
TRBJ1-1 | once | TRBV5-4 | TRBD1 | CASSLGQGLAEAFF | TGTGCCAGCAGCTTGGGACAGGGCTTGGCTGAAGCTTTCTTT
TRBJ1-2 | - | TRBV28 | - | CASSSVQGGYTF | TGTGCCAGCAGTTCTGTTCAGGGAGGCTACACCTTC
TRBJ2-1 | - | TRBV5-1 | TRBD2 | CASSSLTGTSGDNEQFF | TGCGCCAGCAGCTCCTTGACCGGGACTAGCGGTGACAATGAGCAGTTCTTC
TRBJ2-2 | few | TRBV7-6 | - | CASSFFGSTGELFF | TGTGCCAGCAGCTTTTTCGGGAGCACCGGGGAGCTGTTTTTT
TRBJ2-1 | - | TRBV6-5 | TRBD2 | CASNLAGGIEQFF | TGTGCCAGCAATTTAGCGGGAGGGATTGAGCAGTTCTTC
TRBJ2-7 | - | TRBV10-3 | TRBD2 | CAIRGTSGTSEQYF | TGTGCCATCAGGGGGACTAGCGGGACGAGCGAGCAGTACTTC
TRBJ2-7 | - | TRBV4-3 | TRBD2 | CASSRGWTSVSYEQYF | TGCGCCAGCAGCCGAGGTTGGACTAGCGTCTCCTACGAGCAGTACTTC
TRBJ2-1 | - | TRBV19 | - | CASSINVASAYNEQFF | TGTGCCAGTAGTATTAATGTTGCTAGCGCCTACAATGAGCAGTTCTTC
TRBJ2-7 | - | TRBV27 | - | CASRRMGVYEQYF | TGTGCCAGCAGGCGGATGGGAGTCTACGAGCAGTACTTC
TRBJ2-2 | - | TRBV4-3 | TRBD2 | CASSQVLSGELNTGELFF | TGCGCCAGCAGCCAAGTCCTTAGCGGGGAACTGAACACCGGGGAGCTGTTTTTT
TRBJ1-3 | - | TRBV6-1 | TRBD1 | CASSEPGQGAGNTIYF | TGTGCCAGCAGTGAACCGGGGCAGGGGGCTGGAAACACCATATATTTT
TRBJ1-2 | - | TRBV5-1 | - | CARTQGTYYGYTF | TGCGCCAGGACGCAGGGTACCTACTATGGCTACACCTTC
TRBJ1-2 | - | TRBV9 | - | CASSVDQNYGYTF | TGTGCCAGCAGCGTAGATCAGAACTATGGCTACACCTTC
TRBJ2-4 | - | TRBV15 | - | CATSTRLGGDIQYF | TGTGCCACCAGCACCCGTCTCGGGGGTGACATTCAGTACTTC
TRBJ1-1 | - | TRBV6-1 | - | CASSLEQGNTEAFF | TGTGCCAGCAGTTTGGAACAGGGGAACACTGAAGCTTTCTTT
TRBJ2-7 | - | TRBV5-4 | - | CASSWDIFYEQYF | TGTGCCAGCAGCTGGGACATTTTCTACGAGCAGTACTTC
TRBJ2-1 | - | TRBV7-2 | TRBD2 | CASTQGASGGARQFF | TGTGCCAGCACCCAGGGGGCTAGCGGGGGTGCAAGGCAGTTCTTC
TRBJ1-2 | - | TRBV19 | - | CASSTGRGGYTF | TGTGCCAGTAGTACAGGGCGAGGCGGCTACACCTTC
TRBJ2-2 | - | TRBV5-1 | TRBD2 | CASSMGLESGELFF | TGCGCCAGCAGCATGGGACTAGAGTCCGGGGAGCTGTTTTTT
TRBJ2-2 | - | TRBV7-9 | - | CASSLDPLANTGELFF | TGTGCCAGCAGCTTAGATCCGCTAGCGAACACCGGGGAGCTGTTTTTT
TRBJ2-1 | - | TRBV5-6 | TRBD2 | CASSFGTGGPNEQFF | TGTGCCAGCAGCTTCGGGACGGGGGGGCCGAATGAGCAGTTCTTC
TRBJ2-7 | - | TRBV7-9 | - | CSSRKDSSYEQYF | TGTTCCAGCAGAAAGGACAGCTCCTACGAGCAGTACTTC
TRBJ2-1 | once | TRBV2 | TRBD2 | CASSERLAGGQYEQFF | TGTGCCAGCAGTGAAAGGCTAGCGGGGGGGCAATATGAGCAGTTCTTC
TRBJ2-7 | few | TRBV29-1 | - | CSGGEGYEQYF | TGCAGCGGCGGCGAAGGCTACGAGCAGTACTTC
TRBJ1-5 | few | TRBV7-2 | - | CASSLVGGYSNQPQHF | TGTGCCAGCAGCTTAGTCGGGGGTTATAGCAATCAGCCCCAGCATTTT
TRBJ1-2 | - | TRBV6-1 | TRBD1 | CASSPPGQGYGYTF | TGTGCCAGCAGTCCCCCGGGACAGGGATATGGCTACACCTTC
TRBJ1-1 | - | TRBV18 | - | CASSPSGGWSEAFF | TGTGCCAGCTCACCATCGGGAGGGTGGAGTGAAGCTTTCTTT